This is a list of T cell receptor beta chains from one sample in a study of T cell responses to AZD1222 COVID-19 vaccine. Assay: immunoSEQ multiplex PCR; the TCRdb copy retains only in-frame clones and omits some. The profile shows approximately 150,000 clones, 93% of them singletons. The sample here was peripheral blood, taken on day 0 of AZD1222 vaccination. These receptors originate from an adult in good health. Both conserved end residues are part of each CDR3.

TRBJ2-3,TRBV6-4,CASSAVAGAADTQYF
TRBJ1-1,TRBV5-1,CASSSRTGMNTEAFF
TRBJ2-2,TRBV5-6,CASSAGRNTGELFF
TRBJ2-2,TRBV2,CASSVGGRVIGELFF
TRBJ2-1,TRBV19,CASTSPGTSGRDGEQFF
TRBJ1-1,TRBV5-1,CASHRQGGTEAFF
TRBJ1-3,TRBV5-6,CASSYGVNTIYF
TRBJ1-6,TRBV6-5,CASSFRQENSPLHF
TRBJ1-1,TRBV7-9,CASSLSRGTATEAFF
TRBJ2-7,TRBV20-1,CSASRGGLEQYF
TRBJ2-3,TRBV9,CASSAGGQGTDTQYF
TRBJ2-5,TRBV5-1,CASSLAIQGARETQYF
TRBJ1-1,TRBV2,CASRGTGLNTEAFF
TRBJ2-7,TRBV6-5,CASRYSDEQYF
TRBJ1-2,TRBV6-1,CASSEEGRGDGYTF
TRBJ2-7,TRBV6-1,CASSEAPVLYYEQYF
TRBJ2-1,TRBV9,CASSVTSGVYNEQFF
TRBJ1-1,TRBV7-2,CASSFDQRTNTEAFF
TRBJ2-5,TRBV7-3,CASSFEAREGPQYF
TRBJ1-2,TRBV4-3,CASSRQGPSGGYTF
TRBJ1-2,TRBV5-4,CASSLNPGGQGGGYTF
TRBJ2-3,TRBV27,CASSPRRGASTDTQYF
TRBJ2-1,TRBV20-1,CSASRDPAQNEQFF
TRBJ2-2,TRBV3-1/TRBV3-2,CASSLLWSPGELFF
TRBJ2-2,TRBV7-9,CASSTQSTDTGELFF
TRBJ1-3,TRBV5-1,CASSPQDTGNTIYF
TRBJ2-7,TRBV27,CASSFGGSGVSYEQYF
TRBJ1-4,TRBV30,CAWSAGQGGEKLFF
TRBJ2-6,TRBV7-3,CASSLGAPGANVLTF
TRBJ2-7,TRBV19,CASSRAGTSGGAYEQYF
TRBJ1-2,TRBV20-1,CSVNYGYTF
TRBJ1-2,TRBV4-3,CASSQDLTDPLYGYTF
TRBJ1-4,TRBV12-3/TRBV12-4,CASSQFLNEKLFF
TRBJ1-2,TRBV6-5,CASSSSGFWGYTF
TRBJ1-6,TRBV7-8,CASSPTMGQGIRSPLHF
TRBJ1-5,TRBV7-9,CASSSQDTKDQPQHF
TRBJ2-1,TRBV7-2,CASSQGDEQFF
TRBJ2-3,TRBV6-5,CASQRVGTDTQYF
TRBJ2-3,TRBV19,CASSAGLAGGQYTDTQYF
TRBJ2-4,TRBV27,CASSLSLVPQGAKNIQYF